These T cell receptor beta chains were read from a single sample in a study of metastatic and nonmetastatic thyroid tumors. TCRdb recomputed clones from the PCR reads via MiXCR. The repertoire holds around 13,000 clones, around a quarter seen once, with about 8% in the top ten. Sequences were obtained from blood. The origin of the receptors is a female donor with papillary thyroid cancer or a benign thyroid nodule (not recorded which). Some clones in this sample may be carry-over from other donors' samples. Both conserved end residues are part of each CDR3.

J gene	V gene	CDR3 protein
TRBJ2-5	TRBV11-3	CASRRRTSGQETQYF
TRBJ1-1	TRBV30	CAWSTGSRGTEAFF
TRBJ2-3	TRBV6-1	CASSDSGVDTQYF
TRBJ2-7	TRBV18	CASWTGGAYEQYF
TRBJ1-2	TRBV7-8	CASSSKSGTGSYGYTF
TRBJ1-2	TRBV5-1	CASSKGQSNYGYTF
TRBJ2-3	TRBV20-1	CSADGTSAEADTQYF
TRBJ2-7	TRBV20-1	CSASSGHEQYF
TRBJ1-4	TRBV27	CASSLRSGGEKLFF
TRBJ2-6	TRBV30	CAWRAGGATGANVLTF
TRBJ2-1	TRBV12-3/TRBV12-4	CASSLTIWADYEQFF
TRBJ1-2	TRBV2	CAISDGQVGLSGYTF
TRBJ2-2	TRBV20-1	CSAHNTGANTWELFF
TRBJ2-2	TRBV7-9	CASSLLAGDPTGELFF
TRBJ2-7	TRBV6-1	CASSSQQGYEQYF
TRBJ2-7	TRBV19	CASSTPGQTYEQYF
TRBJ2-7	TRBV2	CASSEVGLARYEQYF
TRBJ2-5	TRBV6-1	CASRYSGGEETKYF
TRBJ2-3	TRBV2	CASIPVLATDTQYF
TRBJ1-5	TRBV6-1	CASSEGQGAQPQHF
TRBJ1-2	TRBV6-1	CASRRGAVPHGYTF
NA	TRBV27	CSSSRAPGANDQFF
TRBJ1-6	TRBV28	CASSGSSYNSPLHF
TRBJ1-6	TRBV6-1	CASSEIRVGSPLHF
TRBJ1-5	TRBV7-8	CASSFLDYSNQPQHF
TRBJ2-1	TRBV9	CASSETPLAGAINEQFF
TRBJ1-6	TRBV2	CANRAWTGGYGSPLHF
TRBJ2-4	TRBV7-2	CASSLVVGQKNIQYF
TRBJ2-7	TRBV29-1	CSGRDRRTYEQYF